These T cell receptor beta chains were read from a single sample in a study of cytomegalovirus exposure and HLA in healthy donors. Method: immunoSEQ multiplex PCR; TCRdb's copy keeps in-frame clones and lacks some. The sample holds more than 300,000 clones, around 86% seen once. What was sequenced was PBMCs. The source is a woman under 30 in good health and CMV-seronegative. Each CDR3 is given with its conserved first and last residue. The D gene is left open where the match is weak. Clone sizes are given selectively: once, few, many, or a class where the clone is expanded.

d_gene | j_gene | v_gene | abundance | CDR3nt | CDR3aa
TRBD2 | TRBJ2-5 | TRBV4-1 | - | TGCGCCAGCAGCTCCGGACTAGCGGAAACTCAAGAGACCCAGTACTTC | CASSSGLAETQETQYF
- | TRBJ2-3 | TRBV11-2 | - | TGTGCCAGCAGCCTCCTACTACACACAGATACGCAGTATTTT | CASSLLLHTDTQYF
TRBD1 | TRBJ2-2 | TRBV18 | - | TGTGCCAGCTCACCGATGGGACAGGCAATGGGCGGGGAGCTGTTTTTT | CASSPMGQAMGGELFF
TRBD2 | TRBJ2-5 | TRBV7-8 | - | TGTGCCAGCAGCTTAGGAATGGCGGGAGGAGAGACCCAGTACTTC | CASSLGMAGGETQYF
TRBD1 | TRBJ2-7 | TRBV18 | - | TGTGCCAGCTCACCTACGGGACAGAGCTCCTACGAGCAGTACTTC | CASSPTGQSSYEQYF
- | TRBJ2-5 | TRBV7-2 | - | TGTGCCAGCAGCACCACAGGGATGACACAGACCCAGTACTTC | CASSTTGMTQTQYF
TRBD2 | TRBJ2-7 | TRBV7-8 | many | TGTGCCAGCAGCTCCCGGACTAGCGGGAGCTACGAGCAGTACTTC | CASSSRTSGSYEQYF
TRBD1 | TRBJ2-3 | TRBV11-3 | - | TGTGCCAGCAGCCCAGGGGGTTTTAGCACAGATACGCAGTATTTT | CASSPGGFSTDTQYF
- | TRBJ2-7 | TRBV4-1 | - | TGCGCCAGCAGCCAAGCCCAGATCGGACGGGAGAAGGGTTACGAGCAGTACTTC | CASSQAQIGREKGYEQYF
- | TRBJ2-7 | TRBV15 | - | TGTGCCACCAGCAGCGGCCAGGGCGGCGTACACGAGCAGTACTTC | CATSSGQGGVHEQYF
- | TRBJ2-2 | TRBV7-3 | - | TGTGCCAGCAGCTTAAATTCGGGGACGAACACCGGGGAGCTGTTTTTT | CASSLNSGTNTGELFF
- | TRBJ2-7 | TRBV6-5 | - | TGTGCCAGCAGTTACTCGGCGGCCCCCGAGCAGTACTTC | CASSYSAAPEQYF
TRBD1 | TRBJ1-2 | TRBV2 | - | TGTGCCAGCAGTTTGGACAGGGGAACTAACTATGGCTACACCTTC | CASSLDRGTNYGYTF
- | TRBJ2-7 | TRBV4-2 | - | TGTGCCAGCAGCCAAGGCGGAGACGCCGCCTACGAGCAGTACTTC | CASSQGGDAAYEQYF
- | TRBJ2-7 | TRBV28 | - | TGTGCCAGCTCATCGCGATGGGGGACAAATCGACCGTACTTC | CASSSRWGTNRPYF
TRBD2 | TRBJ2-7 | TRBV15 | - | TGTGCCACCAGCGGAGCCGGGACTAGTCCCTACGAGCAGTACTTC | CATSGAGTSPYEQYF
- | TRBJ1-1 | TRBV6-5 | - | TGTGCCAGCAAACAGGCTCCATTGAACACTGAAGCTTTCTTT | CASKQAPLNTEAFF
- | TRBJ2-3 | TRBV25-1 | - | TGTGCCAGCATGGGGGCGGCCCGAGGGGCAGATACGCAGTATTTT | CASMGAARGADTQYF
- | TRBJ1-1 | TRBV30 | - | TGTGCCTGGGACCGAGGGATGAACACTGAAGCTTTCTTT | CAWDRGMNTEAFF